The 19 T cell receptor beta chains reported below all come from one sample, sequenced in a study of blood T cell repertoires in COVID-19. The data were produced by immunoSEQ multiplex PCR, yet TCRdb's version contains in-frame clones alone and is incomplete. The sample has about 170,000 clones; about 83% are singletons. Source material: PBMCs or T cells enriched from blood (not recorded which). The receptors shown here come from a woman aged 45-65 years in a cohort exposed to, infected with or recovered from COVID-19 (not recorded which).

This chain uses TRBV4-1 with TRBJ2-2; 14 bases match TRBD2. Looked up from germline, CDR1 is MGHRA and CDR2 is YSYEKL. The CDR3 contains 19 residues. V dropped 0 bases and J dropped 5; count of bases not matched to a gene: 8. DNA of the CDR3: TGCGCCAGCAGCCAAGATCCCCAAGGACTAGCGGGGGGAACCGGGGAGCTGTTTTTT. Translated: CASSQDPQGLAGGTGELFF.

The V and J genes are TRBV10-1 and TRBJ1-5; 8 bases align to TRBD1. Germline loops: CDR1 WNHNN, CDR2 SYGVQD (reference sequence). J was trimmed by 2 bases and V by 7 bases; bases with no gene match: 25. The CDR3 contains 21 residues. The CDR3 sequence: CASIKRGCDRGDKFGNQPQHF. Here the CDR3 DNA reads TGCGCCAGCATTAAAAGAGGTTGTGACAGGGGAGACAAATTTGGCAATCAGCCCCAGCATTTT.

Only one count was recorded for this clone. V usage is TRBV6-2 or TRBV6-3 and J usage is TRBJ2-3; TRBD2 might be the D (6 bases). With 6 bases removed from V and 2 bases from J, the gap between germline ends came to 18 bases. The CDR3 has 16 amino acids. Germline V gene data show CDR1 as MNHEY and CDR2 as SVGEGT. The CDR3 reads CASSRPGRGDTDTQYF. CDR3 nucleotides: TGTGCCAGCAGCCGCCCGGGGCGGGGCGACACAGATACGCAGTATTTT.

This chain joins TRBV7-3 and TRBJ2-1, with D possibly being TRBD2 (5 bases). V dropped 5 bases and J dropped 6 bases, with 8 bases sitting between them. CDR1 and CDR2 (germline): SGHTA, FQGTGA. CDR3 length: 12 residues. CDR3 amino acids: CASSHAGNEQFF. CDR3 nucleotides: TGTGCCAGCAGCCACGCGGGCAATGAGCAGTTCTTC.

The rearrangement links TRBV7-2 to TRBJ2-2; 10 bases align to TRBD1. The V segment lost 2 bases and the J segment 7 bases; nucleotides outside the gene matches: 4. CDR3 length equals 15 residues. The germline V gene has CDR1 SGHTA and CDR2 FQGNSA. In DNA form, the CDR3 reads TGTGCCAGCAGCTTATTGGGACAGGGGAACGGGGAGCTGTTTTTT. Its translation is CASSLLGQGNGELFF.

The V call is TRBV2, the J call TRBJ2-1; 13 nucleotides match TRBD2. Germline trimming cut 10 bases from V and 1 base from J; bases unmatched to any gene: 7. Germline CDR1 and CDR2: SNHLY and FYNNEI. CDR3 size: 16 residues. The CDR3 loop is CATLGLAGVSYNEQFF. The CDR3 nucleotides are TGTGCCACCTTAGGACTAGCGGGGGTTTCCTACAATGAGCAGTTCTTC.

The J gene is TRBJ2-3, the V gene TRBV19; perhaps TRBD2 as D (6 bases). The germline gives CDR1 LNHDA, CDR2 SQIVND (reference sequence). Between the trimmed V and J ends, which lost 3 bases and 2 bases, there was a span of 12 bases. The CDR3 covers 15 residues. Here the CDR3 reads CASSIGAGTTDTQYF. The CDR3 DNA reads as TGTGCCAGTAGTATCGGGGCGGGGACCACAGATACGCAGTATTTT.

CDR3 bases: TGTGCCGGGAGAACTAATGAAAAACTGTTTTTT. As protein: CAGRTNEKLFF. This chain connects TRBV5-3 to TRBJ1-4; no clear D. TRBV5-3 is labeled an ORF, and its function is uncertain. The V end was cut by 10 bases, the J end by 1 base, with 5 bases between. The CDR3 consists of 11 residues.

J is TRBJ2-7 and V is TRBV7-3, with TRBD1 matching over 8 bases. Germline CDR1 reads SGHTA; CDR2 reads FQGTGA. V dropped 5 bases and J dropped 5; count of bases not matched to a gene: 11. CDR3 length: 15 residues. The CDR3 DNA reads TGTGCCAGCAGCGCCGACGACAGGGGTCAGGACGAGCAGTACTTC. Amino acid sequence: CASSADDRGQDEQYF.

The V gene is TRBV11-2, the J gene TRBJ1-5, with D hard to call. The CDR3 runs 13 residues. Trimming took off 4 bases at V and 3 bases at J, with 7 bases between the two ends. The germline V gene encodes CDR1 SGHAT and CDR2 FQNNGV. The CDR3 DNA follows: TGTGCCAGCAGCTACGAGGCCAATCAGCCCCAGCATTTT. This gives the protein CASSYEANQPQHF.

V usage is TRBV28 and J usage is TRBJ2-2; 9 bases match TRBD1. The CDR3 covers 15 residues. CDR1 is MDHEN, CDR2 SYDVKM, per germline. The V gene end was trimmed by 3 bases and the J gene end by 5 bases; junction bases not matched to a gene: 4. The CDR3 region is CASSFGQGRTGELFF. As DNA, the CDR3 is TGTGCCAGCAGTTTTGGACAGGGGAGGACCGGGGAGCTGTTTTTT.

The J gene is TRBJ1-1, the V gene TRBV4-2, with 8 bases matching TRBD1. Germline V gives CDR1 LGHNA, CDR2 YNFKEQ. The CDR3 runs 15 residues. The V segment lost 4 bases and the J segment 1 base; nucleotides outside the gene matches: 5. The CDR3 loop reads CASSPLTGENTEAFF. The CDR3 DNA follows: TGTGCCAGCAGCCCTCTGACAGGGGAGAACACTGAAGCTTTCTTT.

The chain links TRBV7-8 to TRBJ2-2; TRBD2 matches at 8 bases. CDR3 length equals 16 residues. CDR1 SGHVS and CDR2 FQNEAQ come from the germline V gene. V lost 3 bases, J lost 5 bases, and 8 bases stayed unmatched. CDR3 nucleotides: TGTGCCAGCAGCTTGGAAGCGGCGGGGGGTACCGGGGAGCTGTTTTTT. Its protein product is CASSLEAAGGTGELFF.

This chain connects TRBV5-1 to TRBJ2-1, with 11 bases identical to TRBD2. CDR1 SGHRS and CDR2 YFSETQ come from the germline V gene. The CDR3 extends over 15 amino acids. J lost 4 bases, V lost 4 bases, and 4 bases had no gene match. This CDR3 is CASSPGTSGYNEQFF. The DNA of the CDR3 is TGCGCCAGCAGCCCGGGGACTAGCGGTTACAATGAGCAGTTCTTC.

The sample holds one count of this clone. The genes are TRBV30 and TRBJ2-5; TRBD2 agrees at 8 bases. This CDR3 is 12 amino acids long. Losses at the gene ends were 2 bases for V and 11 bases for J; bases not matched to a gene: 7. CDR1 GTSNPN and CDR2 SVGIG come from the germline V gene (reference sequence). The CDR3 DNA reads TGTGCCTGGAGTATAGTTAGCGGGGCTCAGTACTTC. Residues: CAWSIVSGAQYF. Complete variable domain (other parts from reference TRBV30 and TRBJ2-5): SQTIHQWPATLVQPVGSPLSLECTVEGTSNPNLYWYRQAAGRGLQLLFYSVGIGQISSEVPQNLSASRPQDRQFILSSKKLLLSDSGFYLCAWSIVSGAQYFGPGTRLLVL.

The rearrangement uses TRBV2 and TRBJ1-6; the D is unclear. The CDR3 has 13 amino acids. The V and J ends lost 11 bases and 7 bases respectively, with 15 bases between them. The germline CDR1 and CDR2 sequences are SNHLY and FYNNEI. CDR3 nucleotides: TGTGCCGGCTCCTCGTTTTCAAATTCACCCCTCCACTTT. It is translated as CAGSSFSNSPLHF.

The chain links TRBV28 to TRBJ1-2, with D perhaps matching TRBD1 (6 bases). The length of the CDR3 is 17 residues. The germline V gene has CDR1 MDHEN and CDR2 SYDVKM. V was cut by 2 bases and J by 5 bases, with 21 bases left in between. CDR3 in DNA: TGTGCCAGCAGTTTAGGGGGGGCGGGGGCCCCTTATTATGGCTACACCTTC. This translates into CASSLGGAGAPYYGYTF.

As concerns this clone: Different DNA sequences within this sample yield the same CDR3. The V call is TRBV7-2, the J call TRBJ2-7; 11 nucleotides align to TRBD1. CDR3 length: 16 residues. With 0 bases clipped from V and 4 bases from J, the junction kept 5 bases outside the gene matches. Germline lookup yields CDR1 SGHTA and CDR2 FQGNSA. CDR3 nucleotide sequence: TGTGCCAGCAGCTTAGCTAGGACAGGGGGCTCGTACGAGCAGTACTTC. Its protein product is CASSLARTGGSYEQYF.

The CDR3 sequence is CATSEGGNYGYTF. The CDR3 DNA reads TGTGCCACCAGTGAGGGAGGAAACTATGGCTACACCTTC. V and J are TRBV24-1 and TRBJ1-2; D is uncertain. Per germline, CDR1 KGHDR and CDR2 SFDVKD. V was trimmed by 4 bases and J by 2 bases, leaving 7 bases between them. The length of the CDR3 is 13 residues.